The sequence of this T cell receptor (beta chain) was determined in a study of CD8+ T cells in alopecia areata. Notes on the study in general: In lesional scalp, particularly from alopecia totalis/universalis, clonality was higher than in normal scalp.

Sample treatment: oral pan-JAK inhibitor, 5-10 mg twice daily. PBMCs provided sorted CD4+ and CD8+ T cells. In each case, RNA was isolated and then reverse transcribed into cDNA as the sequencing template. The table came from immunoSEQ multiplex PCR; TCRdb's copy has only in-frame clones and leaves some out. The table records about 160,000 clones, under 70% of them present only once. Germline V lookup: CDR1 GTSNPN, CDR2 SVGIG (reference sequence). CDR3 length equals 15 residues. V lost 3 bases and J lost 0, with 14 bases in between. Turning to this clone: What it binds is not known.

The sequences come from CD4+ T cells sorted from blood, collected at week 4, from a patient treated with tofacitinib. The rearrangement uses TRBV30 and TRBJ1-1, with a weak D call TRBD1 (5 bases). The sequence was obtained from a human donor with alopecia areata. CDR3 DNA: TGTGCCTGGAGCCCCATCGACAGCCTGAACACTGAAGCTTTCTTT. Its protein product is CAWSPIDSLNTEAFF.